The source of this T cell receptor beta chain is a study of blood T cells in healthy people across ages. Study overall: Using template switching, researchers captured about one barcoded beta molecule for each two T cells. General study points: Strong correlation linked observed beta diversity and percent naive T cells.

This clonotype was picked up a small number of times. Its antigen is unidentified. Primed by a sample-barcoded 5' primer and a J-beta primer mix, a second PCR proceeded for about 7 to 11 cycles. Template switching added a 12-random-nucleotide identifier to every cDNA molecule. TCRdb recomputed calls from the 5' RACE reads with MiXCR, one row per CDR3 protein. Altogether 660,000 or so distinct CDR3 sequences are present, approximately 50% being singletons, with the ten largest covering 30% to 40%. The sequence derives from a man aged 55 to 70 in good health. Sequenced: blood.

CDR3 bases: TGTGCCAGCAGTGACGTGACACCACTGAGGGAGCAGTACTTC. This sequence encodes CASSDVTPLREQYF. The V call is TRBV6-1, the J call TRBJ2-7; no reliable D call. Trimming cost V 3 bases and J 7 bases, with 16 bases left between them. CDR1 and CDR2 (germline): MNHNS, SASEGT. There are 14 residues in the CDR3.